This T cell receptor (beta chain) derives from a study of blood T cells in healthy people across ages. As regards this clonotype: The antigen remains undetermined.

The CDR3 loop spans 16 amino acids. V lost 4 bases to trimming and J lost 5 bases; unmatched junction nucleotides: 12. Germline CDR1 is SGHRS and CDR2 is YFSETQ. The use of a sample-barcoded 5' primer and a J-beta primer mix characterized a second PCR of about 7 to 12 cycles. The template-switch adaptor, which had 12 random nucleotides, put a tag on each cDNA molecule. Each CDR3 protein gets one entry after TCRdb re-called the 5' RACE reads with MiXCR. The sample lists roughly 1,700,000 distinct CDR3 sequences, approximately 30% seen once, with 7.7% in the top ten. Study-wide results and caveats: From one million sequenced T cells, diversity estimates were lower bounds. With age, beta diversity per million T cells declined roughly linearly, significantly by 30 to 40. Possibly, changes in expanded clonotypes were confounded because donor CMV status was unknown.

The J gene is TRBJ2-5, the V gene TRBV5-1, with 9 bases aligning to TRBD2. Sequenced input: blood. The TCR sequence derives from a woman in her thirties in good health. The DNA for the CDR3 is TGCGCCAGCAGCGCGACCGGGACTAGCCGATTGGAGACCCAGTACTTC. Translated, it gives CASSATGTSRLETQYF.